These T cell receptor beta chains were read from a single sample in a study of human T cells and chemical hapten exposure. One entry per CDR3 protein, called by TCRdb with MiXCR from the RACE reads. The profile shows 370,000 or so distinct CDR3 sequences, 4.8% of them singletons. The sample here was whole blood, taken in connection with sensitization to the hapten diphenylcyclopropenone (DPC). These receptors were taken from a woman aged 45-59 years with alopecia areata. Some clones in this sample may be carry-over from other donors' samples. Both conserved end residues are part of each CDR3. D genes are given only for firm matches. Clone size is not always given. Where it is, it says once, few, many or a class for expanded clones.

>TRBV3-1|-|-|TRBJ1-6
TGTGCCAGCCAGCCGCGGCCATATAATTCACCCCTCCACTTT
CASQPRPYNSPLHF
>TRBV28|-|many|TRBJ2-1
TGTGCCAGCAGTTTAAGAGCGGAACGGCAGTTCTTC
CASSLRAERQFF
>TRBV29-1|TRBD1|many|TRBJ2-1
TGCAGCGGGAGACAGGGGGTCAATGAGCAGTTCTTC
CSGRQGVNEQFF
>TRBV29-1|-|many|TRBJ1-2
TGCAGCGTTTTAGCCCCGGGGAACTATGGCTACACCTTC
CSVLAPGNYGYTF
>TRBV5-1|-|many|TRBJ1-3
TGCGCCAGCAGCGGGGAGTCTGGAAACACCATATATTTT
CASSGESGNTIYF
>TRBV29-1|-|few|TRBJ1-2
TGCAGCGTTGAAGCGGGATACAGGACGAACTATGGCTACACCTTC
CSVEAGYRTNYGYTF
>TRBV27|-|-|TRBJ1-1
TGTGCCAGCAGTTACGTCCGGTTTCTTCACACTGAAGCTTTCTTT
CASSYVRFLHTEAFF
>TRBV12-3/TRBV12-4|-|-|TRBJ1-2
TGTGCCAGCAGTCTGAACCCCTACGGCTACACCTTC
CASSLNPYGYTF
>TRBV6-5|TRBD2|many|TRBJ2-3
TGTGCCAGCAGCTCTATAGCGGGAGTGAGCACAGATACGCAGTATTTT
CASSSIAGVSTDTQYF
>TRBV25-1|-|-|TRBJ1-5
TGTGCCAGCAGTGAATGGGGGAACGGTCAGCCCCAGCATTTT
CASSEWGNGQPQHF
>TRBV18|TRBD2|many|TRBJ2-6
TGTGCCAGCTCACCCTTGGGGCGGGAGCCCACTGGGGCCAACGTCCTGACTTTC
CASSPLGREPTGANVLTF
>TRBV12-3/TRBV12-4|-|few|TRBJ2-7
TGTGCCAGCAGTCCCTATGACAGTGAGCAGTACTTC
CASSPYDSEQYF
>TRBV12-3/TRBV12-4|TRBD1|many|TRBJ1-6
TGTGCCAGCAGTACGGGACAGGGGAATTCACCCCTCCACTTT
CASSTGQGNSPLHF
>TRBV6-5|-|many|TRBJ2-3
TGTGCCAGCAGTTACGGGGGGTACACAGATACGCAGTATTTT
CASSYGGYTDTQYF
>TRBV10-3|-|-|TRBJ1-2
TGTGCCATCAGTGACGAGGGGCTCGGCTACACCTTC
CAISDEGLGYTF
>TRBV28|TRBD2|many|TRBJ2-3
TGTGCCAGCAGTTTAGAGCTAGCGGGGTACACAGATACGCAGTATTTT
CASSLELAGYTDTQYF
>TRBV9|-|few|TRBJ2-2
TGTGCCAGCAGCCCGCCCCAAGCAGCAGCGAGCACCGGGGAGCTGTTTTTT
CASSPPQAAASTGELFF
>TRBV7-8|-|few|TRBJ1-5
TGTGCCAGCACCCCCTCCGGGGGAAGCAATCAGCCCCAGCATTTT
CASTPSGGSNQPQHF
>TRBV10-3|-|few|TRBJ2-1
TGTGCCATCAGTGGGTCGGAAAACAATGAGCAGTTCTTC
CAISGSENNEQFF
>TRBV5-1|TRBD1|many|TRBJ2-3
TGCGCCAGCAGCTCGGGACAGCCCACAGATACGCAGTATTTT
CASSSGQPTDTQYF
>TRBV5-5|-|many|TRBJ2-5
TGTGCCAGCAGCTTAAACAGGGAAGTGACCCAGTACTTC
CASSLNREVTQYF
>TRBV11-2|-|-|TRBJ1-1
TGTGCCAGCAGCTTAGAGGTCTGGGCAGGGACTGAAGCTTTCTTT
CASSLEVWAGTEAFF
>TRBV7-9|TRBD1|many|TRBJ2-7
TGTGCCAGCAGCACAGAACAGGGGCAGAGCTCCTACGAGCAGTACTTC
CASSTEQGQSSYEQYF
>TRBV10-3|-|many|TRBJ2-4
TGTGCCATCAGTGAGGGGGAAAACATTCAGTACTTC
CAISEGENIQYF
>TRBV13|TRBD2|many|TRBJ2-5
TGTGCCAGCAGTCCCCCCACTTCCAGACTAGCGGGACTGGAGGAGACCCAGTACTTC
CASSPPTSRLAGLEETQYF
>TRBV12-3/TRBV12-4|TRBD2|-|TRBJ2-1
TGTGCCAGCAGTTTCTCGGGGGGGCAGAGAGGGTATGAGCAGTTCTTC
CASSFSGGQRGYEQFF
>TRBV18|-|-|TRBJ1-4
TGTGCCAGCTCACCCCTGGCCGGGTTTGATGAAAAACTGTTTTTT
CASSPLAGFDEKLFF
>TRBV7-2|-|-|TRBJ2-4
TGTGCCAGCACCCCCCCAGGGGGGAACATTCAGTACTTC
CASTPPGGNIQYF
>TRBV29-1|TRBD2|-|TRBJ2-2
TGCAGCGTTCGACTAGCGGGAACCGGGGAGCTGTTTTTT
CSVRLAGTGELFF
>TRBV11-2|TRBD2|few|TRBJ2-1
TGTGCCAGCAGCTCCGGGAGGAGTGAGCAGTTCTTC
CASSSGRSEQFF
>TRBV20-1|-|-|TRBJ2-6
TGCAGTGCTAGAGACACAGGGAGAAGAGCAGCTGGGGCCAACGTCCTGACTTTC
CSARDTGRRAAGANVLTF
>TRBV6-6|TRBD2|few|TRBJ2-5
TGTGCCAGCAGGGTCCAAAGCGGGGGGGGTGAGACCCAGTACTTC
CASRVQSGGGETQYF
>TRBV20-1|TRBD1|many|TRBJ2-7
TGCAGTACTTCCCGGGACAGGGTAAGGCCCTACGAGCAGTACTTC
CSTSRDRVRPYEQYF
>TRBV2|-|many|TRBJ2-1
TGTGCCATCTTAACCGAGGATGAGCAGTTCTTC
CAILTEDEQFF
>TRBV5-6|-|-|TRBJ2-3
TGTGCCAGCAGCTATCTGGGGCAGGGCACAGATACGCAGTATTTT
CASSYLGQGTDTQYF
>TRBV9|-|many|TRBJ2-1
TGTGCCAGCAGCGTAAGACTAGAAGGAGGTGAGCAGTTCTTC
CASSVRLEGGEQFF
>TRBV28|-|-|TRBJ2-7
TGTGCCAGCAGTTTAGCTAGCCTCGAGCAGTACTTC
CASSLASLEQYF
>TRBV5-6|-|few|TRBJ1-1
TGTGCCAGCAGCTTGCCGTCCGCAGGGAACACTGAAGCTTTCTTT
CASSLPSAGNTEAFF
>TRBV6-5|TRBD2|-|TRBJ2-1
TGTGCCAGCAAGGCTAGCGGGAGGGTCGGGGATGAGCAGTTCTTC
CASKASGRVGDEQFF
>TRBV9|-|many|TRBJ1-6
TGTGCCAGCAGCATGGGACCGACCTATAATTCACCCCTCCACTTT
CASSMGPTYNSPLHF
>TRBV29-1|-|many|TRBJ1-1
TGCAGCGTTGAGGGACCGGGGGTTGGGACAGCTTTCTTT
CSVEGPGVGTAFF
>TRBV6-6|TRBD1|many|TRBJ2-7
TGTGCCAGCAGTTACCTTTCAGGGGGTAACGAGCAGTACTTC
CASSYLSGGNEQYF
>TRBV2|-|few|TRBJ2-3
TGTGCCAGCAGTGACCTCCCCAGGCAGTATTTT
CASSDLPRQYF
>TRBV20-1|TRBD1|few|TRBJ1-5
TGCAGTGCTAGACCACAGGGGGGTCAGCCCCAGCATTTT
CSARPQGGQPQHF
>TRBV12-3/TRBV12-4|-|-|TRBJ1-3
TGTGCCAGCAGTTTATCAGGGAGAAACACCATATATTTT
CASSLSGRNTIYF
>TRBV7-6|-|many|TRBJ2-7
TGTGCCAGCTCGGGTTCTCCCCTCTCCTACGAGCAGTACTTC
CASSGSPLSYEQYF
>TRBV7-9|-|many|TRBJ2-1
TGTGCCAGCAGCTTCTCTCCCGGATCCGGGGACGGGGAGAGCTCCTACAATGAGCAGTTCTTC
CASSFSPGSGDGESSYNEQFF
>TRBV7-8|-|many|TRBJ2-5
TGTGCCAGCAGCCATCCGGAGGGGGAAGGCCAAGAGACCCAGTACTTC
CASSHPEGEGQETQYF
>TRBV7-2|TRBD2|-|TRBJ2-3
TGTGCCAGCAGGCTAGCGGGTCCTAGCACAGATACGCAGTATTTT
CASRLAGPSTDTQYF
>TRBV28|-|few|TRBJ1-2
TGTGCCAGCAGCCGGTGGGGCTCAAACTATGGCTACACCTTC
CASSRWGSNYGYTF
>TRBV27|-|-|TRBJ2-7
TGTGCCAGCAGTTTAAGTGGAGGTGGTGTCTACGAGCAGTACTTC
CASSLSGGGVYEQYF
>TRBV12-3/TRBV12-4|TRBD2|few|TRBJ2-3
TGTGCCAGCAGAACCGGGACTAGCAGAACAGATACGCAGTATTTT
CASRTGTSRTDTQYF
>TRBV6-6|-|many|TRBJ1-5
TGTGCCAGCATGGTCCTAGGCAATCAGCCCCAGCATTTT
CASMVLGNQPQHF